The following is a T cell receptor (beta chain) sequence with its context. Generated by immunoSEQ multiplex PCR, the TCRdb table keeps only in-frame clones and is missing some. The sample carries about 46,000 clones, around 86% recorded once. Time point in this sample: baseline, week 1 (first vaccination visit). The treatment: pre-vaccination baseline after standard-of-care therapy. This sample is drawn from a study of a mutant IDH1 vaccine in newly diagnosed glioma. Overall study context: Averaging approximately 40 years of age, treated patients were about 62% male and approximately 40% female. Patients were pretreated with radiotherapy, temozolomide, or both, mostly both.

CDR3 length equals 14 residues. The sequence derives from a man aged 35-49 years with glioma. The rearrangement uses TRBV12-1 and TRBJ2-1. TRBV12-1 is tagged as a pseudogene. Sequenced here: PBMCs, sampled from a glioma patient treated with radiotherapy, temozolomide or both. CDR3 sequence: CASRGGGAYNEQFF. In nucleotides, the CDR3 is TGTGCCAGCAGGGGGGGCGGGGCCTACAATGAGCAGTTCTTC.